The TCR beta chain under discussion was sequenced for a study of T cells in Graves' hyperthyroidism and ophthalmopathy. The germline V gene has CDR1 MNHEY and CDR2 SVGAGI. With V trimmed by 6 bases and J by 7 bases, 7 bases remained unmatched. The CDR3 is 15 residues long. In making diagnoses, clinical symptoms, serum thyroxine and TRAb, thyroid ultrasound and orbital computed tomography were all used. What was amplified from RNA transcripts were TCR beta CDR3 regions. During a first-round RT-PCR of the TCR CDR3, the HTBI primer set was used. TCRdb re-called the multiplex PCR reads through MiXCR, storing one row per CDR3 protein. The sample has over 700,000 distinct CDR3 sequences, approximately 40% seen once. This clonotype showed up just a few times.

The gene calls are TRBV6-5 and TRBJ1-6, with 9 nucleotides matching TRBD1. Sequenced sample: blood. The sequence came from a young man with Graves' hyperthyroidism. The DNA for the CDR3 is TGTGCCAGCAGATATGGACAGGGGCCAAATTCACCCCTCCACTTT. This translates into CASRYGQGPNSPLHF.